A single sample is the source of the 2 T cell receptor beta chains below, sequenced in a study of glioma-infiltrating T cells after dendritic cell vaccination. The data were produced by immunoSEQ multiplex PCR, yet TCRdb's version contains in-frame clones alone and is incomplete. The sample consists of fewer than 85,000 clones, over 75% of them appearing once. Sample: blood, taken before dendritic cell vaccination. The source of these receptors is a human donor with glioblastoma.

The CDR3 is CASSLPYDSGSGNEQFF. The CDR3 DNA reads as TGTGCCAGCAGCCTGCCATATGACAGCGGGAGTGGCAATGAGCAGTTCTTC. The chain couples TRBV7-2 to TRBJ2-1, with 8 bases matching TRBD2. The CDR3 runs to 17 residues. Germline V lookup: CDR1 SGHTA, CDR2 FQGNSA. V dropped 5 bases and J dropped 6; count of bases not matched to a gene: 15.

The genes are TRBV7-3 and TRBJ1-6; weak D call: TRBD1 (5 bases). Trimming stripped 1 base from V and 5 bases from J, with 9 bases between. Germline CDR1 reads SGHTA; CDR2 reads FQGTGA. The CDR3 has 15 residues. This CDR3 reads CASSLNWGDNSPLHF. The CDR3 nucleotides are TGTGCCAGCAGCTTAAACTGGGGCGATAATTCACCCCTCCACTTT. Together with reference TRBV7-3 and TRBJ1-6, the CDR3 gives the full variable domain: GAGVSQTPSNKVTEKGKYVELRCDPISGHTALYWYRQSLGQGPEFLIYFQGTGAADDSGLPNDRFFAVRPEGSVSTLKIQRTERGDSAVYLCASSLNWGDNSPLHFGNGTRLTVT.